This T cell receptor beta chain was sequenced during a study of shared clonotypes between healthy human individuals. The protocol was immunoSEQ multiplex PCR, while the TCRdb copy is restricted to in-frame clones and leaves out a portion. Of over 300,000 clones listed, around 86% were seen once; the top ten hold about 16%. The V end lost 5 bases, the J end lost 0 bases, and 2 bases lay between the germline ends. CDR1 PRHDT and CDR2 FYEKMQ come from the germline V gene (reference sequence). There are 11 residues in the CDR3. The sample was memory CD8+ T cells sorted from blood. Described subset: CD45RO+ cells pooled with CCR7-negative TemRA cells. The chain employs TRBV13 and TRBJ2-7; D remains unclear. The sequence was obtained from a man aged 18 to 35 in good health. DNA of the CDR3: TGTGCCAGCAGCGCCTCCTACGAGCAGTACTTC. Translated: CASSASYEQYF. The entire variable domain, with the rest obtained from reference TRBV13 and TRBJ2-7, is as follows: AAGVIQSPRHLIKEKRETATLKCYPIPRHDTVYWYQQGPGQDPQFLISFYEKMQSDKGSIPDRFSAQQFSDYHSELNMSSLELGDSALYFCASSASYEQYFGPGTRLTVT.